Shown below are 3 T cell receptor beta chains from a single sample sequenced in a study of T and B cells in COVID-19 patients. Multiplex PCR with BIOMED2 TRB-A/B primer pools amplified TRB rearrangements. In TCRdb, the multiplex PCR reads were re-called with MiXCR into one record per CDR3 protein. The sample shows a few thousand distinct CDR3 sequences, over 25% of them seen only once. TRB was amplified from approximately 250-480 ng of blood genomic DNA. The sequenced sample consisted of blood. These receptors were collected from a human donor with active COVID-19. The donor label of this sample is uncertain.

The chain recombines TRBV12-3 or TRBV12-4 with TRBJ1-1, with unresolved D. The CDR3 is made up of 13 amino acids. V was clipped by 6 bases and J by 0 bases, with 8 bases between them. The CDR3 loop reads CASSTSMNTEAFF. CDR3 bases: TGTGCCAGCAGCACCAGCATGAACACTGAAGCTTTCTTT.

The rearrangement links TRBV5-1 to TRBJ2-1, with 8 bases that match TRBD1. The CDR3 is 16 amino acids. CDR1 SGHRS and CDR2 YFSETQ come from the germline V gene. The V gene end was trimmed by 0 bases and the J gene end by 6 bases; junction bases not matched to a gene: 8. CDR3 coding DNA: TGCGCCAGCAGCTTGGGGTGGCAGGGGGCGGCCAATGAGCAGTTCTTC. Amino acids: CASSLGWQGAANEQFF.

The sample holds a few counts of this clonotype. This chain links TRBV6-5 with TRBJ1-2, with a tentative D call TRBD1 (6 bases). V was clipped by 7 bases and J by 0 bases, with 15 bases between them. The CDR3 spans 15 residues. Germline assignment: CDR1 MNHEY and CDR2 SVGAGI. CDR3 sequence reads: CASILEAGANYGYTF. CDR3 nucleotides: TGTGCCAGCATCCTTGAGGCAGGGGCTAACTATGGCTACACCTTC.